This entry is about one T cell receptor (beta chain). Following extraction, RNA underwent reverse transcription to cDNA, which served as the sequencing template. Here immunoSEQ multiplex PCR was the method, and the copy in TCRdb shows in-frame clones only, minus some. The repertoire holds 200,000 to 250,000 clones, with under 70% as singletons. This entry comes from a study of CD8+ T cells in alopecia areata. Treatment in this sample: oral pan-JAK inhibitor, 5-10 mg twice daily. The CDR3 spans 14 residues. V lost 3 bases to trimming and J lost 7 bases, with 14 bases between them. In germline, CDR1 is SGHTA, CDR2 FQGNSA.

Here the sequenced sample was CD4+ T cells sorted from blood, taken at approximately week 44, from a patient treated with tofacitinib. The V and J genes are TRBV7-2 and TRBJ2-3; D is unresolved. The clonotype comes from a human donor with alopecia areata. The CDR3 loop is CASSFLGRHNTQYF. The CDR3 bases are TGTGCCAGCAGCTTCCTAGGAAGGCATAATACGCAGTATTTT.